This T cell receptor (beta chain) came from a study of cytomegalovirus exposure and HLA in healthy donors. PCR primers comprised 60 Vbeta and 13 Jbeta primers. Repertoires were generated with immunoSEQ multiplex PCR, while TCRdb's copy carries only in-frame clones and drops some. The sample has about 150,000 clones, 8.5% to 10% seen once. The CDR3 consists of 14 residues. Germline CDR1 and CDR2: SNHLY and FYNNEI. V was clipped by 7 bases and J by 5 bases; unmatched bases: 7. Only a few counts were recorded for this clone. V is TRBV2 and J is TRBJ2-1; 8 nucleotides match TRBD2. What was sequenced was PBMCs. The TCR was taken from a man aged 45-65 years in good health and CMV-seronegative. The chain's CDR3 is CASTGLVPHNEQFF. CDR3 nucleotides: TGTGCCAGCACGGGACTAGTTCCCCACAATGAGCAGTTCTTC.